The 14 T cell receptor beta chains below were found in one sample sequenced in a study of response to subunit inactivated influenza vaccine. TCRdb reprocessed the RT-PCR reads with MiXCR, giving one entry per CDR3 protein. The sample lists about 780,000 distinct CDR3 sequences, approximately 18% seen once, with around 9.9% in the top ten. The sequenced sample was PBMCs from blood, obtained 4 to 6 days after vaccination. The receptors come from a man in his forties or fifties who received an inactivated influenza vaccine.

V and J are TRBV12-3 or TRBV12-4 and TRBJ1-5; D remains unclear. The V end was cut by 1 base, the J end by 6 bases, with 7 bases between. CDR3 size: 13 residues. Written as DNA, the CDR3 is TGTGCCAGCAGTTTAGGAGAAGGTCAGCCCCAGCATTTT. Its protein product is CASSLGEGQPQHF.

The chain is built from TRBV6-2 or TRBV6-3 and TRBJ1-1; 8 bases line up with TRBD1. CDR1 and CDR2 (germline): MNHEY, SVGEGT. The CDR3 runs to 13 residues. V lost 6 bases and J lost 5; bases outside the gene matches: 5. DNA for the CDR3: TGTGCCAGCAGACCAGGGGGCGAAACTGAAGCTTTCTTT. Encoded protein: CASRPGGETEAFF.

This clonotype was observed a handful of times. The chain uses TRBV19 and TRBJ1-2; D is perhaps TRBD1 (5 bases). V was trimmed by 6 bases and J by 6 bases, leaving 8 bases between them. The germline gives CDR1 LNHDA, CDR2 SQIVND (reference sequence). There are 11 residues in the CDR3. The CDR3 reads CASRAGNGYTF. The CDR3, as DNA: TGTGCCAGTAGAGCAGGGAATGGCTACACCTTC.

This clonotype was counted a few times. The genes are TRBV12-3 or TRBV12-4 and TRBJ2-1; D is unresolved. V was shortened by 1 base and J by 1 base, with 11 bases between the two germline ends. CDR3 length: 16 amino acids. This CDR3 is CASSLGRAPSYNEQFF. The CDR3 bases are TGTGCCAGCAGTTTAGGCCGGGCCCCTTCCTACAATGAGCAGTTCTTC.

The rearrangement links TRBV5-5 to TRBJ2-1, with a possible D match to TRBD1 (8 bases). Germline V gives CDR1 SGHKS, CDR2 YYEKEE (reference sequence). With 5 bases removed from V and 4 bases from J, the gap between germline ends came to 16 bases. The CDR3 is 15 residues long. CDR3 sequence reads: CASSSDRGGYNEQFF. The CDR3 nucleotides are TGTGCCAGCAGTAGCGACAGGGGAGGGTACAATGAGCAGTTCTTC.

In this sample, this clonotype turned up a few times. This rearrangement joins TRBV20-1 to TRBJ2-1, with 7 nucleotides matching TRBD2. J was trimmed by 3 bases and V by 4 bases; bases with no gene match: 3. Germline lookup yields CDR1 DFQATT and CDR2 SNEGSKA (reference sequence). This CDR3 is 13 amino acids long. CDR3 sequence: CSAKAGSYNEQFF. The CDR3 DNA sequence: TGCAGTGCTAAAGCGGGGAGCTACAATGAGCAGTTCTTC.

The CDR3 DNA sequence: TGCGCCAGCAGCCGTGGTAGAGCGAAAAACACCGGGGAGCTGTTTTTT. Amino acid sequence: CASSRGRAKNTGELFF. V is TRBV5-1 and J is TRBJ2-2, with D uncertain. CDR1 is SGHRS, CDR2 YFSETQ, per germline. The ends were cut back, 4 bases at V and 2 bases at J, with 15 bases in the middle. The CDR3 totals 16 residues.

The J gene is TRBJ1-2, the V gene TRBV10-3; possibly TRBD1 for D (5 bases). The V gene lost 3 bases and the J gene lost 7 bases, with 6 bases spanning the gap. CDR3 length equals 11 residues. Germline CDR1 and CDR2: ENHRY and SYGVKD. CDR3 protein: CAISDRAGYTF. The DNA for the CDR3 is TGTGCCATCAGTGACAGGGCTGGCTACACCTTC.

The rearrangement uses TRBV3-1 and TRBJ2-7; tentative D call: TRBD1 (6 bases). Germline CDR1 LGHDT, CDR2 YNNKEL (reference sequence). This CDR3 is built from 14 residues. V was clipped by 4 bases and J by 2 bases, with 12 bases between them. The DNA for the CDR3 is TGTGCCAGCAGCCGGATTGCAGGGGCCTACGAGCAGTACTTC. It codes for CASSRIAGAYEQYF.

This clonotype was counted between two and nine times. J is TRBJ2-7 and V is TRBV11-2, with D possibly matching TRBD1 (5 bases). The germline V gene encodes CDR1 SGHAT and CDR2 FQNNGV. Trimming left V 5 bases short and J 2 bases short, with 13 bases between. The CDR3 is made up of 14 amino acids. CDR3 in DNA: TGTGCCAGCAGCGCCGAGCAGGGTCCCTACGAGCAGTACTTC. Protein sequence: CASSAEQGPYEQYF.

This clonotype was found a few times. The chain carries TRBV20-1 and TRBJ2-5; D is ambiguous. The CDR3 spans 14 residues. The ends were cut back, 2 bases at V and 1 base at J, with 11 bases in the middle. CDR1 and CDR2 from the germline V gene are DFQATT and SNEGSKA (reference sequence). The CDR3 sequence: CSARSPASQETQYF. The CDR3, as DNA: TGCAGTGCTAGATCCCCAGCCAGCCAAGAGACCCAGTACTTC.

The V and J genes are TRBV15 and TRBJ2-7; D possibly corresponds to TRBD1 (6 bases). Germline V CDR1 and CDR2: LNHNV, YYDKDF (reference sequence). The ends were cut back, 0 bases at V and 5 bases at J, with 14 bases in the middle. The length of the CDR3 is 15 residues. CDR3 residues: CATSRDLAGAHEQYF. CDR3 bases: TGTGCCACCAGCAGAGATCTTGCAGGGGCCCACGAGCAGTACTTC.

The chain joins TRBV12-3 or TRBV12-4 to TRBJ2-5; a possible D gene is TRBD1 (5 bases). The CDR3 sequence is 14 residues long. V shed 5 bases and J shed 5 bases, with 15 bases lying between them. The CDR3 spells CASSKSGFGETQYF. In DNA form, the CDR3 reads TGTGCCAGCAGTAAATCAGGGTTCGGCGAGACCCAGTACTTC.

This sequence joins TRBV11-2 and TRBJ2-7, with 9 bases identical to TRBD2. From germline, CDR1 is SGHAT and CDR2 FQNNGV. The junction had 2 bases not matched to a gene; V was cut back by 1 base and J by 1 base. This CDR3 has 15 residues. CDR3 amino acids: CASSLVSGRSYEQYF. Written as DNA, the CDR3 is TGTGCCAGCAGCTTAGTTAGCGGGAGATCCTACGAGCAGTACTTC.